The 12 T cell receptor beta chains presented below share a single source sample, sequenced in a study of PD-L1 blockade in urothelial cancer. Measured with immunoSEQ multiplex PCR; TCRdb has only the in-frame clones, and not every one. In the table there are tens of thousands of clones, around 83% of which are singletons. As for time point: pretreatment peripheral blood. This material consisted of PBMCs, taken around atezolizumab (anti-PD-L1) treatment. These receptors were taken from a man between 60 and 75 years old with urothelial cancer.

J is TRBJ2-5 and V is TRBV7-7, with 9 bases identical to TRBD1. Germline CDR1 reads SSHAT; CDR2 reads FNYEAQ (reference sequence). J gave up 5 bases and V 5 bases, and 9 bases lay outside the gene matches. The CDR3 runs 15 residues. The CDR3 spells CASSPLQGAGETQYF. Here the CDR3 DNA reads TGTGCCAGCAGCCCGCTACAGGGGGCTGGGGAGACCCAGTACTTC.

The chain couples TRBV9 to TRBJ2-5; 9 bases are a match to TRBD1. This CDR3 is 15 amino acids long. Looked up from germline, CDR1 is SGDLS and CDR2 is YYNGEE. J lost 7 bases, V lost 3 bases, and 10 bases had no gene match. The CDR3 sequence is CASSGRQGGIGTQYF. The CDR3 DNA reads TGTGCCAGCAGCGGCCGACAGGGGGGGATAGGGACCCAGTACTTC.

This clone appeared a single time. The CDR3 DNA reads as TGCGCCAGCAGCTTGCGGACTGGGAAGGACGAGCAGTACTTC. Amino acids: CASSLRTGKDEQYF. This sequence joins TRBV5-1 and TRBJ2-7, with D perhaps TRBD2 (5 bases). Trimming left V 1 base short and J 5 bases short, with 13 bases between. The CDR3 extends over 14 amino acids. Germline V gene data show CDR1 as SGHRS and CDR2 as YFSETQ.

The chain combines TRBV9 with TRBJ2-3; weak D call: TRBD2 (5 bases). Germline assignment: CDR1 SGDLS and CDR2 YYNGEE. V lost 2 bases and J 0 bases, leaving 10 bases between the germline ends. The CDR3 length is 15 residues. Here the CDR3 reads CASSVRAVSTDTQYF. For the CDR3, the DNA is TGTGCCAGCAGCGTGAGGGCCGTCAGCACAGATACGCAGTATTTT. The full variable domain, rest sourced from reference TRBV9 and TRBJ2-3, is DSGVTQTPKHLITATGQRVTLRCSPRSGDLSVYWYQQSLDQGLQFLIQYYNGEERAKGNILERFSAQQFPDLHSELNLSSLELGDSALYFCASSVRAVSTDTQYFGPGTRLTVL.

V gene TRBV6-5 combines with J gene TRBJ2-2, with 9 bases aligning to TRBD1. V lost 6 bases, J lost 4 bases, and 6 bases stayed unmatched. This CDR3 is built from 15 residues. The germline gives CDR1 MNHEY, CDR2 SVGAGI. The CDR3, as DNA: TGTGCCAGCAGACAGGGGGCGCTGGGCACCGGGGAGCTGTTTTTT. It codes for CASRQGALGTGELFF.

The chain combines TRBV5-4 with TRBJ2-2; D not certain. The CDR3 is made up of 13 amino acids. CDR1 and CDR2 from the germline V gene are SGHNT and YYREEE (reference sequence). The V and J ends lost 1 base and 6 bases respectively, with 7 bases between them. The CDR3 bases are TGTGCCAGCAGCTTGCCCGGAGCCGGGGAGCTGTTTTTT. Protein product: CASSLPGAGELFF. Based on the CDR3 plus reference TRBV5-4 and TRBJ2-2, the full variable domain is ETGVTQSPTHLIKTRGQQVTLRCSSQSGHNTVSWYQQALGQGPQFIFQYYREEENGRGNFPPRFSGLQFPNYSSELNVNALELDDSALYLCASSLPGAGELFFGEGSRLTVL.

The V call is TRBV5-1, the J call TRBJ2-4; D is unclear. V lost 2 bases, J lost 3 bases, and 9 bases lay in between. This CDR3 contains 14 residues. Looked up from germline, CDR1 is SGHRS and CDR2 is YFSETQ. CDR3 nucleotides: TGCGCCAGCAGCTTTGAGAGTGGCAAAAACATTCAGTACTTC. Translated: CASSFESGKNIQYF.

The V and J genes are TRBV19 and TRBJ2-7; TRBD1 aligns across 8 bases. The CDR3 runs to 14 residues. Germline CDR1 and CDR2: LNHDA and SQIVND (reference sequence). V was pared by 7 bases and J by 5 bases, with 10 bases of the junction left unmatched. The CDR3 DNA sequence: TGTGCCAGTATCGCCCAGGGGGCGGGCAACGAGCAGTACTTC. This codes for CASIAQGAGNEQYF.

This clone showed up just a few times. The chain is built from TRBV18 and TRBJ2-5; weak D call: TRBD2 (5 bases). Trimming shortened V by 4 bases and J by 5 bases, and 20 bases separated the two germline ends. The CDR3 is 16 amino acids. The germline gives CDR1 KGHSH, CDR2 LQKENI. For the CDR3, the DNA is TGTGCCAGCTCACGCGGGCGTCTGGGCGAACGTGAGACCCAGTACTTC. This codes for CASSRGRLGERETQYF.

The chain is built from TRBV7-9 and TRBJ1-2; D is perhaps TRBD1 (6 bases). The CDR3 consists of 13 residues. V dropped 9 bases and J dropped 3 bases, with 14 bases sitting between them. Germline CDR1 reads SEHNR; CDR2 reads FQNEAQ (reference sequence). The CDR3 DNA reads TGTGCCAGTCAACGCAGGGGCGACTATGGCTACACCTTC. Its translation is CASQRRGDYGYTF.

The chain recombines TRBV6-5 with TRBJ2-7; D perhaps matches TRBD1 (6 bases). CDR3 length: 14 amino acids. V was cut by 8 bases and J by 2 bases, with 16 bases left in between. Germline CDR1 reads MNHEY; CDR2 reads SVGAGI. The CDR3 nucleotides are TGTGCCAGCTGGGGGCAGGGCGCTACCTACGAGCAGTACTTC. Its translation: CASWGQGATYEQYF.

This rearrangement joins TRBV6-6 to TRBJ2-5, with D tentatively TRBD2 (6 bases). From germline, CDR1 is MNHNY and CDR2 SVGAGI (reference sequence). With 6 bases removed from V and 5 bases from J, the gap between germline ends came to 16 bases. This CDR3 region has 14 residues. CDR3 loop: CASRGTQGGETQYF. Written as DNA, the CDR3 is TGTGCCAGCAGGGGGACTCAGGGCGGGGAGACCCAGTACTTC.